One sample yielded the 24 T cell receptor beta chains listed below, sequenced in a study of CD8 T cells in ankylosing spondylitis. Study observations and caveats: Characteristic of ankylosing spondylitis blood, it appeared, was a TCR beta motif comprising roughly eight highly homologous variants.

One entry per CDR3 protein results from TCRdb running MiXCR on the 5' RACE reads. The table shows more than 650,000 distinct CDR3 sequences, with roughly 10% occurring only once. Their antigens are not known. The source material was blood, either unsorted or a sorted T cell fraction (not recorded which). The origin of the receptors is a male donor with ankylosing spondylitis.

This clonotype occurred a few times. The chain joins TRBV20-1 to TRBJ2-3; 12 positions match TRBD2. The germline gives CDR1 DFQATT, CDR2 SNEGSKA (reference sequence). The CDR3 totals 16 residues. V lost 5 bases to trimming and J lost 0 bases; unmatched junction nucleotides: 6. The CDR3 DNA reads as TGCAGTGCTTCACGGACTAGCGGGGCTAGCACAGATACGCAGTATTTT. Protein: CSASRTSGASTDTQYF.

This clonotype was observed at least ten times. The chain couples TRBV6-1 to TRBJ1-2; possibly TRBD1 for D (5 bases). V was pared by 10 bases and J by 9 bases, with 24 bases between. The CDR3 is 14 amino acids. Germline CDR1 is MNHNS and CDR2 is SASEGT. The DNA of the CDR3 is TGTGCCACCCAACCGGGAGCAGGGAGGGAGAGCTACACCTTC. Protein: CATQPGAGRESYTF.

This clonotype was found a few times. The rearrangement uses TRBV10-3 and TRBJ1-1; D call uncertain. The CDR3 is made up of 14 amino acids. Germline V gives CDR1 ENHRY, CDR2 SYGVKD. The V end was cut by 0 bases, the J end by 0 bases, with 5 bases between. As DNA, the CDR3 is TGTGCCATCAGTGAGTCGACGATGAACACTGAAGCTTTCTTT. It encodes CAISESTMNTEAFF.

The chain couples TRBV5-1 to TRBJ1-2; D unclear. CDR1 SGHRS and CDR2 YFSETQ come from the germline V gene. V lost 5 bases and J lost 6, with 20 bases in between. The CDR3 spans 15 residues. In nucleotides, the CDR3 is TGCGCCAGCAGTTCAACCGGGAGTACTGCCAATGGCTACACCTTC. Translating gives CASSSTGSTANGYTF.

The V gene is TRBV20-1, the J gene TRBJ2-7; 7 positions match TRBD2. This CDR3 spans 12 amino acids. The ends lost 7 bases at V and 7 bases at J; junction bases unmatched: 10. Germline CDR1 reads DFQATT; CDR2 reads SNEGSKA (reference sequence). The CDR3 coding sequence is TGCAGTGTTATTAGGGGAGGGGAAGAGCAGTACTTC. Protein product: CSVIRGGEEQYF.

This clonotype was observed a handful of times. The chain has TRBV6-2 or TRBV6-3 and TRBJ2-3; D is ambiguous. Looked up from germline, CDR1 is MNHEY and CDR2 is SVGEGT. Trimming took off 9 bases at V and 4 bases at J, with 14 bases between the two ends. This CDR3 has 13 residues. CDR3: CASRLTGADTQYF. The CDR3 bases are TGTGCCAGTCGTCTGACGGGCGCAGATACGCAGTATTTT.

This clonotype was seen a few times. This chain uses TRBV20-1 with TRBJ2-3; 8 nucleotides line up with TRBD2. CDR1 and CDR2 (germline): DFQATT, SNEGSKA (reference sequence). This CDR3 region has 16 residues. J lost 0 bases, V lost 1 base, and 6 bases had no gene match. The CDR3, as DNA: TGCAGTGCTAGAGTCCTAGCGGGTGCTAGCACAGATACGCAGTATTTT. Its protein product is CSARVLAGASTDTQYF.

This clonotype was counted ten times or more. CDR3 coding DNA: TGCGCCAGCAGTTCCCGGGGGCTCAACGAGCAGTACTTC. This translates into CASSSRGLNEQYF. V is TRBV5-1 and J is TRBJ2-7, with D possibly being TRBD1 or TRBD2 (6 bases each). CDR1 and CDR2 (germline): SGHRS, YFSETQ. The length of the CDR3 is 13 residues. V was trimmed by 5 bases and J by 5 bases, leaving 14 bases between them. Full variable domain (missing parts from reference TRBV5-1 and TRBJ2-7): KAGVTQTPRYLIKTRGQQVTLSCSPISGHRSVSWYQQTPGQGLQFLFEYFSETQRNKGNFPGRFSGRQFSNSRSEMNVSTLELGDSALYLCASSSRGLNEQYFGPGTRLTVT.

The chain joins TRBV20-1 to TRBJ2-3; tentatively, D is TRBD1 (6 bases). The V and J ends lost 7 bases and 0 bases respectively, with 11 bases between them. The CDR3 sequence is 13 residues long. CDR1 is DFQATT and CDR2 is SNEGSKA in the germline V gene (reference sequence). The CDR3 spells CSGGRGSTDTQYF. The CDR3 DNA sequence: TGCAGTGGGGGCAGGGGTAGCACAGATACGCAGTATTTT.

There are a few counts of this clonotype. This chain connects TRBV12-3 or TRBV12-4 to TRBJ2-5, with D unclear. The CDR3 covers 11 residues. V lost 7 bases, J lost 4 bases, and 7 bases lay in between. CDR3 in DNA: TGTGCCAGCACCTCCCTAGAGACCCAGTACTTC. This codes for CASTSLETQYF.

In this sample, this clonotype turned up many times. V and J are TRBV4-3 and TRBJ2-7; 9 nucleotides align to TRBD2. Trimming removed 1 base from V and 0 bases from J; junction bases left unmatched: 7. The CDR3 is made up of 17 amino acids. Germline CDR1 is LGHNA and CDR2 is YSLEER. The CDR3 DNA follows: TGCGCCAGCAGCCAAGGGCTAGCGGGACAAGACTCCTACGAGCAGTACTTC. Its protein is CASSQGLAGQDSYEQYF.

CDR3 DNA sequence: TGTGCCAGCAGCTCCACTCCCAGGGTGGCAGAGACCCAGTACTTC. Protein sequence: CASSSTPRVAETQYF. The chain combines TRBV5-5 with TRBJ2-5; possible D gene TRBD1, 5 bases. V was cut by 3 bases and J by 4 bases, with 16 bases left in between. The CDR3 has 15 residues. Per the germline V gene, CDR1 is SGHKS and CDR2 is YYEKEE (reference sequence).

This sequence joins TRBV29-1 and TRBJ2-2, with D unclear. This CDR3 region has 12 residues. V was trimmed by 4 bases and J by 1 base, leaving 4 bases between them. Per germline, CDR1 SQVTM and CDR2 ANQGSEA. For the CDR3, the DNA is TGCAGCGTTGTAGGGAACACCGGGGAGCTGTTTTTT. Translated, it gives CSVVGNTGELFF.

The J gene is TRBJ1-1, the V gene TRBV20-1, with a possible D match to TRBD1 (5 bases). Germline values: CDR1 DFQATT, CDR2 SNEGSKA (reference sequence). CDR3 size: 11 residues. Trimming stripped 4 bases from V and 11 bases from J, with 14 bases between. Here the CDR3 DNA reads TGCAGTGCTACTACAGGAAGCGGGGCTTTCTTT. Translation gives CSATTGSGAFF.

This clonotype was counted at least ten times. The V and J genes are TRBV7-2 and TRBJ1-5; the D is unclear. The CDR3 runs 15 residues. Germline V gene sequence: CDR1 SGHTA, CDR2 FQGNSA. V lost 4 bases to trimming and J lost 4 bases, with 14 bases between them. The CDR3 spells CASSSSAGDNQPQHF. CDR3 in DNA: TGTGCCAGCAGCTCCTCCGCTGGCGATAATCAGCCCCAGCATTTT. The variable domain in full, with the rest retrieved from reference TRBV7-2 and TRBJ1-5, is GAGVSQSPSNKVTEKGKDVELRCDPISGHTALYWYRQSLGQGLEFLIYFQGNSAPDKSGLPSDRFSAERTGGSVSTLTIQRTQQEDSAVYLCASSSSAGDNQPQHFGDGTRLSIL.

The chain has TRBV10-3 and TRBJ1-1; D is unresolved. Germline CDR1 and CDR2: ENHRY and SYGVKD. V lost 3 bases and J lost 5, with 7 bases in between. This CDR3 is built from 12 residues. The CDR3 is CAISDVRTEAFF. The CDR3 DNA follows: TGTGCCATCAGTGATGTTCGGACTGAAGCTTTCTTT.

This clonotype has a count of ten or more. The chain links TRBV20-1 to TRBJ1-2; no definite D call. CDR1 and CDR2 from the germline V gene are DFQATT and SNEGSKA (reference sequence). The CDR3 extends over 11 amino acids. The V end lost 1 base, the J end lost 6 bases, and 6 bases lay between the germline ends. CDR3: CSARVNNGYTF. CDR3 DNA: TGCAGTGCTAGAGTTAATAATGGCTACACCTTC.

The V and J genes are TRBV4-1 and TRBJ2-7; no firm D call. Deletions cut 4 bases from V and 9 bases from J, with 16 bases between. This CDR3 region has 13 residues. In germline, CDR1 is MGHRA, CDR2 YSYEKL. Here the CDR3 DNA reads TGCGCCAGCAGCCCTGCGACCGAGGCCGCGCAGTACTTC. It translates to CASSPATEAAQYF.

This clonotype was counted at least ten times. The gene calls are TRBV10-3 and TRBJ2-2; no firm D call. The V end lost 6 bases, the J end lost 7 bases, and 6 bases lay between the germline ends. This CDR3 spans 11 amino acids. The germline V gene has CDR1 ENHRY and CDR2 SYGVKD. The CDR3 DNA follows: TGTGCCATCAGCTGGAACGGGGAGCTGTTTTTT. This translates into CAISWNGELFF.

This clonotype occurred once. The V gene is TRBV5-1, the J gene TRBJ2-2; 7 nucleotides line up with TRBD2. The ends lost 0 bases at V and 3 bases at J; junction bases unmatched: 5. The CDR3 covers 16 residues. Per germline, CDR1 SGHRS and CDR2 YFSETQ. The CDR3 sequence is CASSLAGGRHTGELFF. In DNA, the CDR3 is TGCGCCAGCAGCTTGGCCGGGGGGAGACACACCGGGGAGCTGTTTTTT.

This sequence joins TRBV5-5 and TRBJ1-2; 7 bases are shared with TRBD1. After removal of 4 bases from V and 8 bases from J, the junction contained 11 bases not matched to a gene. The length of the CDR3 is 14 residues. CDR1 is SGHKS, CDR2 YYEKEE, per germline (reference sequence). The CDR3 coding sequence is TGTGCCAGCAGCCTTCAGACAGGGCGGGTCGGCTACACCTTC. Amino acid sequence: CASSLQTGRVGYTF.

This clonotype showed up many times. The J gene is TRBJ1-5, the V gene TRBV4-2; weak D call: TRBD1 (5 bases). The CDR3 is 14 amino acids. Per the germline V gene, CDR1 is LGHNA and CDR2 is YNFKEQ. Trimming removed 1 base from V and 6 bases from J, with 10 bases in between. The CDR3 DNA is TGTGCCAGCAGCCAAGCGGAGGGGAGTCAGCCCCAGCATTTT. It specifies CASSQAEGSQPQHF.

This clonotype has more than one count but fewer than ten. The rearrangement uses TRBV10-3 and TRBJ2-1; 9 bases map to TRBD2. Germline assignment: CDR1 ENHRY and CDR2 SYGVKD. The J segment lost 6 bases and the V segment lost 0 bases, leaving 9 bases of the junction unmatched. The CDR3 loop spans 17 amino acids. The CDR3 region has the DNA TGTGCCATCAGTGAGTCGACCCCTAGCGGGGTATCCAATGAGCAGTTCTTC. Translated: CAISESTPSGVSNEQFF.

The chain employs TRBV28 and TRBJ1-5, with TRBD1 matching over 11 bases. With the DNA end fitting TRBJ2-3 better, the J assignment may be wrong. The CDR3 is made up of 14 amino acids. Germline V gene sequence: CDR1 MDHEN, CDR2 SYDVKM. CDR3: CATARTGGHQPQYF. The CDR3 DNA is TGTGCCACTGCCCGGACAGGGGGCCATCAGCCCCAGTATTTT.